Described below is a single T cell receptor (beta chain) sequence and its context. In the original analysis: Amplification with reference gene primers provided the estimates of nucleated cell counts. Generated by immunoSEQ multiplex PCR, the TCRdb table keeps only in-frame clones and is missing some. V and J calls and clone size are those listed in that table; D and trimming were worked out from the DNA. In the table there are 150,000 to 200,000 clones, 85% of which are singletons. The entry originates in a study of blood T cell repertoires in COVID-19. At the level of the study: The origin of the acute and convalescent COVID-19 samples was the United States, Italy and Spain. PBMCs, B-cell-depleted T cells, or T cells were the source of the cDNA or gDNA that made up the material.

CDR3 length: 14 residues. Germline CDR1 is SGHRS and CDR2 is YFSETQ. Trimming cost V 3 bases and J 5 bases, with 15 bases left between them. The receptor was derived from a human donor with acute or convalescent COVID-19. The donor label of this sample is uncertain. This chain joins TRBV5-1 and TRBJ2-7; maybe TRBD1 (6 bases). The sequencing sample was made of peripheral blood. The CDR3 sequence: CASSWSQGKDEQYF. The CDR3 DNA reads TGCGCCAGCAGCTGGTCACAGGGTAAGGACGAGCAGTACTTC.